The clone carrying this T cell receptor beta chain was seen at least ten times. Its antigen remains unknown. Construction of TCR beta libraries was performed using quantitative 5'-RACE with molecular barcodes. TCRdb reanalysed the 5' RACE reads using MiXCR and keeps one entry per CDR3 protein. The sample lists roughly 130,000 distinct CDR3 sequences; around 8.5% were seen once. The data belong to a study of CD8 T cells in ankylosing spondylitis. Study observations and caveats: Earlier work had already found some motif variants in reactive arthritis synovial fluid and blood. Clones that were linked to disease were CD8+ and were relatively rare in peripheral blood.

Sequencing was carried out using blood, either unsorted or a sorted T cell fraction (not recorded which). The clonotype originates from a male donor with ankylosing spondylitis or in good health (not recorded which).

DNA of the CDR3: TGTGCCAGCAGCGTAAACAGCGGGAGGGGGGCCACCGGGGAGCTGTTTTTT. Its protein product is CASSVNSGRGATGELFF. This chain uses TRBV7-2 with TRBJ2-2; 10 bases fit TRBD2. With 5 bases clipped from V and 4 bases from J, the junction kept 10 bases outside the gene matches. CDR1 is SGHTA, CDR2 FQGNSA, per germline. This CDR3 has 17 residues.